This T cell receptor beta chain emerged from a study of blood T cells in healthy people across ages. Study findings and constraints: Measured against age, TCR beta diversity per million T cells decreased in a roughly linear manner. More naive CD4+ cells and higher diversity were found in long-lived than in aged donors.

Sample-barcoded 5' priming and a J-beta primer mix drove a second PCR of 7 to 11 cycles. Unique molecular identifiers of 12 random nucleotides labeled each cDNA. TCRdb called the 5' RACE reads again in MiXCR, with one record for every CDR3 protein. The table has about 1.4 million distinct CDR3 sequences, approximately 63% seen once. V lost 6 bases and J 5 bases, leaving 13 bases between the germline ends. Per the germline V gene, CDR1 is PRHDT and CDR2 is FYEKMQ (reference sequence). The CDR3 totals 13 residues. This clonotype has only one observation. Its target is not known. Every donor contributed about 10 milliliters of peripheral blood by blood draw.

The receptor comes from a man aged 18 to 30 in good health. The chain has TRBV13 and TRBJ2-5; possible D gene TRBD2, 6 bases. Sequencing input: blood. CDR3 nucleotides: TGTGCCAGCAGACTTACGCGGGATGAGACCCAGTACTTC. The encoded protein is CASRLTRDETQYF.